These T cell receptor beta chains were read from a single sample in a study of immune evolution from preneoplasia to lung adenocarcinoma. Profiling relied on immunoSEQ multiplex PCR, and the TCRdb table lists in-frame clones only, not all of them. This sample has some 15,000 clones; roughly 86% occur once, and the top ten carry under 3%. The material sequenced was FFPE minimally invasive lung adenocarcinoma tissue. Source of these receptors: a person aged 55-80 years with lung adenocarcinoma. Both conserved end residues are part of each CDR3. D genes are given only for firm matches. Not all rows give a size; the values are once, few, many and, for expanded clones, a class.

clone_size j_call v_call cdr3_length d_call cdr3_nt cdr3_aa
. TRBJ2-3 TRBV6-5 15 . TGTGCCAGCAAACAGCAGGGATCTAGCACAGATACGCAGTATTTT CASKQQGSSTDTQYF
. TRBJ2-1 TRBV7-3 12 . TGTGCCAGCATCCTGGCCTCCAATGAGCAGTTCTTC CASILASNEQFF
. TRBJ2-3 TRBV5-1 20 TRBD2 TGCGCCAGCAGCCCCAAACTGGGAGGGAGCGCGGTCGGGAGCACAGATACGCAGTATTTT CASSPKLGGSAVGSTDTQYF
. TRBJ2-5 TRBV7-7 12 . TGTGCTAGCAGCCGAGGAGAGGAGACCCAGTACTTC CASSRGEETQYF
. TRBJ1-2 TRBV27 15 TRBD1 TGTGCCAGCAGTCAAAGGACAGGGGGCGGCTATGGCTACACCTTC CASSQRTGGGYGYTF
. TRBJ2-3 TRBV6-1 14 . TGTGCCAGCAGGAGGGACATGGCGACAGATACGCAGTATTTT CASRRDMATDTQYF
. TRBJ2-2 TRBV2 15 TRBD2 TGTGCCAGCACTAGACTAGCGGGAGGCACCGGGGAGCTGTTTTTT CASTRLAGGTGELFF
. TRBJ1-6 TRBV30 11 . TGTGCCTGGAGTGCCCAGGATACGACCCACTTT CAWSAQDTTHF
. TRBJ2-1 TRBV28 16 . TGTGCCAGCAGTTTATCCCCGGAACAGGGTATGAATGAGCAGTTCTTC CASSLSPEQGMNEQFF
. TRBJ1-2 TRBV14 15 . TGTGCCAGCAGCCAAGTTAGGCAGGGTAGCACCGGCTACACCTTC CASSQVRQGSTGYTF
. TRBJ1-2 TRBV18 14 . TGTGCCAGCTCACCACCGATCGGGGTTATCGGCTACACCTTC CASSPPIGVIGYTF
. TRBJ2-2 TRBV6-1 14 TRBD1 TGTGCCAGCAGTTCCGGGACAGGATACGGGGAGCTGTTTTTT CASSSGTGYGELFF
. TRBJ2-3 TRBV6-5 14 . TGTGCCAGCACCCCCCAGGGGTTGACAGATACGCAGTATTTT CASTPQGLTDTQYF
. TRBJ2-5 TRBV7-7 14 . TGTGCTAGCAGTCAGGACTCCCTTCAAGAGACCCAGTACTTC CASSQDSLQETQYF
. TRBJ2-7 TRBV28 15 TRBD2 TGTGCCAGCAGCGACGGGACGGGGGGCTCCTACGAGCAGTACTTC CASSDGTGGSYEQYF
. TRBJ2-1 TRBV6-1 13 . TGTGCCAGCAGTGAAGGCGATTGGGCGCAGCAGTTCTTC CASSEGDWAQQFF
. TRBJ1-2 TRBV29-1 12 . TGCAGCGTCCCCCCGGGGACTTCGGGCTACACCTTC CSVPPGTSGYTF
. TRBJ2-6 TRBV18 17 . TGTGCCAGCTCAATTTGGGACTCTGTCCCTGGGGCCAACGTCCTGACTTTC CASSIWDSVPGANVLTF
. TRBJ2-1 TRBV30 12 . TGTGCCTGGAGTGTATTGGGGAATGAGCAGTTCTTC CAWSVLGNEQFF
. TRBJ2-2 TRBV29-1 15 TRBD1 TGCAGCGTTGGGGGACAGGGGGTCGGCACCGGGGAGCTGTTTTTT CSVGGQGVGTGELFF
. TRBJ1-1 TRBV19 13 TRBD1 TGTGCCAGTAGTGGGCAGGGGGGCACTGAAGCTTTCTTT CASSGQGGTEAFF
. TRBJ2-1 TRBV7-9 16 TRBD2 TGTGCCAGCAGCCCGCTTTCTAGCGGGAGGGCTTATGAGCAGTTCTTC CASSPLSSGRAYEQFF
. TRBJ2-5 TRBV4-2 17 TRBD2 TGTGCCAGCAGCCAAGATCGGGGGGGGGCCCGGGGGCAGACCCAGTACTTC CASSQDRGGARGQTQYF
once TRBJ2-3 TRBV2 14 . TGTGCCAGCAGTCTTGGGACGACCACAGATACGCAGTATTTT CASSLGTTTDTQYF
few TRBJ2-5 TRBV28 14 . TGTGCCAGCACTACTGGGGGAAGCCAAGAGACCCAGTACTTC CASTTGGSQETQYF
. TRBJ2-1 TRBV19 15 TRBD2 TGTGCCAGTAGTTCGGGACTAGCGGGAGGAAATGAGCAGTTCTTC CASSSGLAGGNEQFF
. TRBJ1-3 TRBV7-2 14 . TGTGCCAGCAGATCCGGGGGGCCCGGAAACACCATATATTTT CASRSGGPGNTIYF
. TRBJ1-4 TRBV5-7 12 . TGTGCCAGCAGCTCGGGGGAAGGAAAACTGTTTTTT CASSSGEGKLFF
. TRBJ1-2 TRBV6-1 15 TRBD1 TGTGCCAGCAGACCAGACAGGGCCCATTTCTATGGCTACACCTTC CASRPDRAHFYGYTF
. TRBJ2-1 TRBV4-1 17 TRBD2 TGCGCCAGCAGCCAAGAGATCGGACTAGCGGAATACAATGAGCAGTTCTTC CASSQEIGLAEYNEQFF
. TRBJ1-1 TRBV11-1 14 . TGTGCCAGCAGCTTTGTGACAGAGAACACTGAAGCTTTCTTT CASSFVTENTEAFF
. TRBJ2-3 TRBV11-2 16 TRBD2 TGTGCCAGCAGCTCCCAGAAGCGGGGGGGCACAGATACGCAGTATTTT CASSSQKRGGTDTQYF
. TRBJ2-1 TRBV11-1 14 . TGTGCCAGCAGCCCAATTCGAGCCTACAATGAGCAGTTCTTC CASSPIRAYNEQFF
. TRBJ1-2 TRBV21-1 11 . TGTGCCAGCACCGCTAACTATGGCTACACCTTC CASTANYGYTF
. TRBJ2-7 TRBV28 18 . TGTGCCAGCAGTTTCGGGGCTAACCTCGCTGCGAGCTCCTACGAGCAGTACTTC CASSFGANLAASSYEQYF
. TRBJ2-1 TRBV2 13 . TGTGCCAGCACCACGACGGGCGGCAATGAGCAGTTCTTC CASTTTGGNEQFF
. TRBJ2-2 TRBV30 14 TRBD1 TGTGCCTGGAGTGTGACAGGGGGCACCGGGGAGCTGTTTTTT CAWSVTGGTGELFF
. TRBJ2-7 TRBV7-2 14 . TGTGCCAGCAGCTCTAAACAGGGATCCTACGAGCAGTACTTC CASSSKQGSYEQYF
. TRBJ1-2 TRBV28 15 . TGTGCCAGCAGTTTATCTGACGCTTTGCGTTTTGGCTACACCTTC CASSLSDALRFGYTF
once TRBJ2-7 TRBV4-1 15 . TGCGCCAGCAGCCAAGTAGCGGCTAGCTCCTACGAGCAGTACTTC CASSQVAASSYEQYF
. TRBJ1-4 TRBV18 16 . TGTGCCAGCTCACCCCGTGTCGCCGAACAGAATGAAAAACTGTTTTTT CASSPRVAEQNEKLFF
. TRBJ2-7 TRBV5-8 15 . TGTGCCAGCAGCTTGGGGACAGAAGTCACCTACGAGCAGTACTTC CASSLGTEVTYEQYF
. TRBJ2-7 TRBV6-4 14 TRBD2 TGTGCCAGCAGTGGGCAGGGAGGGTCCTACGAGCAGTACTTC CASSGQGGSYEQYF
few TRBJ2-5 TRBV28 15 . TGTGCCAGCATCCCCAGGAGGGGCGCAGATCAGACCCAGTACTTC CASIPRRGADQTQYF
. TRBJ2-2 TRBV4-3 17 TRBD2 TGCGCCAGCAGCCACAACTTAGCGGGGGCGAACACCGGGGAGCTGTTTTTT CASSHNLAGANTGELFF
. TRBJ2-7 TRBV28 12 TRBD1 TGTGCCAGCACTACACAGGGGAACGAGCAGTACTTC CASTTQGNEQYF
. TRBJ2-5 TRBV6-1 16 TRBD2 TGTGCCAGCAGTGCAACCCCTAGCGGGGCGGGAGAGACCCAGTACTTC CASSATPSGAGETQYF
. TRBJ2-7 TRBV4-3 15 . TGCGCCAGCAGCCAGGCAGAAGCCGGATCCTACGAGCAGTACTTC CASSQAEAGSYEQYF
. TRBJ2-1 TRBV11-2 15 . TGTGCCAGCAGCATTACTAGTCGCCGGATCAATGAGCAGTTCTTC CASSITSRRINEQFF
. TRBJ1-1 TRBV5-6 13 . TGTGCCAGCAGCTTTCGCCCGGACACTGAAGCTTTCTTT CASSFRPDTEAFF
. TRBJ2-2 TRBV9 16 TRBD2 TGTGCCAGCAGCGTAGGGGAGGGGCAGGTCACCGGGGAGCTGTTTTTT CASSVGEGQVTGELFF
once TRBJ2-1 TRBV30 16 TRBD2 TGTGCCTGGACCCGCCCTAGCGGGGGGACGGGGGGTGAGCAGTTCTTC CAWTRPSGGTGGEQFF
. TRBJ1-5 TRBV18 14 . TGTGCCAGCTCACCAATGTCGGGGGATCAGCCCCAGCATTTT CASSPMSGDQPQHF
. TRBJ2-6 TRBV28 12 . TGTGCCAGCAGCCCATTGGCCAACGTCCTGACTTTC CASSPLANVLTF
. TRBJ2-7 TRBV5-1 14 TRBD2 TGCGCCAGCAGCTTTAAGCGGGGGGTTTACGAGCAGTACTTC CASSFKRGVYEQYF
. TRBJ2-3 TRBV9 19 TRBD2 TGTGCCAGCAGCCCCCGCCTAGCGGGGGGGGGAGGGTCCACAGATACACAGTATTTT CASSPRLAGGGGSTDTQYF
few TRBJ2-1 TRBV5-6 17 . TGTGCCAGCAGCTTGATGCGACAACCGAGCTCCTACAATGAGCAGTTCTTC CASSLMRQPSSYNEQFF
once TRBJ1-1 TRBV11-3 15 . TGTGCCAGCAGCTCGTCGGGAATCACGAACACTGAAGCTTTCTTT CASSSSGITNTEAFF